This T cell receptor beta chain was recovered during a study of blood T cell repertoires in COVID-19. Study-level background: Samples taken during acute and convalescent COVID-19 were collected in the United States, Italy and Spain. Sources were T cells, B-cell-depleted T cells, or PBMCs; the material itself was cDNA or gDNA.

V was pared by 2 bases and J by 4 bases, with 15 bases between. CDR1 GTSNPN and CDR2 SVGIG come from the germline V gene (reference sequence). This CDR3 has 16 amino acids. In the authors' workflow: Researchers report that nucleated cell counts were estimated from reference gene primer amplification. Using immunoSEQ multiplex PCR, the repertoire was profiled, and TCRdb retains in-frame clones only, with some absent. That table furnishes V, J and clone size, whereas the DNA furnished D and trimming. The sample comprises around 700,000 clones, 85% to 90% of which are singletons, and roughly 0.25% rests with the top ten.

The chain is built from TRBV30 and TRBJ1-6; maybe TRBD1 (6 bases). Sequenced: peripheral blood. This TCR was sampled from a young woman with acute or convalescent COVID-19. The CDR3 here is CAWSQGRGIYNSPLHF. CDR3 nucleotide sequence: TGTGCCTGGAGTCAAGGCAGGGGAATATATAATTCACCCCTCCACTTT.